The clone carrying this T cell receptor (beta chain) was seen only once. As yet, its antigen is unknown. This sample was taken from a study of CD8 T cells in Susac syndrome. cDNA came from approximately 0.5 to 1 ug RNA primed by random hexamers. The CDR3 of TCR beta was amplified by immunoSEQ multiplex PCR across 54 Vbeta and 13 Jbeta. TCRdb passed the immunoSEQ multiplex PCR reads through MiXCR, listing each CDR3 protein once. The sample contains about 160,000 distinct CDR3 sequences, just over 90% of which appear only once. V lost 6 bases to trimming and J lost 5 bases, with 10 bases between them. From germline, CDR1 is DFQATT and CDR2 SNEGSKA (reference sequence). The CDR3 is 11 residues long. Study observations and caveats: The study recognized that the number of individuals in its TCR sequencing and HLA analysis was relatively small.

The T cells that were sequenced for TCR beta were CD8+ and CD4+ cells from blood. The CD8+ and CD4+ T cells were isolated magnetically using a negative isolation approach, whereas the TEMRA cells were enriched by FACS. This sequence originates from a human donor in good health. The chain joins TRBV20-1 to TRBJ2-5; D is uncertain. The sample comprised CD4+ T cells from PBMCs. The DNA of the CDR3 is TGCAGTGCGCATTATGGGGAGACCCAGTACTTC. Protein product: CSAHYGETQYF.